Given below is one T cell receptor (beta chain) in context. Other DNA sequences of this sample code for an identical CDR3. 13 Jbeta primers and 60 Vbeta primers were used for the PCR. The repertoire was sequenced with immunoSEQ multiplex PCR; TCRdb's copy has only in-frame clones and lacks some. The top ten clones hold about 5.3% of a sample with about 100,000 clones, 60% to 80% of them seen once. The data are from a study of cytomegalovirus exposure and HLA in healthy donors. CDR3 length: 14 residues. V dropped 0 bases and J dropped 3 bases, with 7 bases sitting between them. Germline CDR1 is SGHRS and CDR2 is YFSETQ.

Material: PBMCs. The rearrangement links TRBV5-1 to TRBJ1-3; no reliable D call. The clonotype was recovered from a man aged 55 to 69 in good health and CMV-seropositive. The DNA of the CDR3 is TGCGCCAGCAGCTTGGACCGGGGTGGAAACACCATATATTTT. Translation: CASSLDRGGNTIYF.